A selection of T cell receptor beta chains follows, all from one sample in a study of blood T cells in healthy people across ages. TCRdb processed the 5' RACE reads anew with MiXCR; each CDR3 protein has one entry. This table holds approximately 360,000 distinct CDR3 sequences, over 45% found once. The sequenced sample consisted of blood. These receptors were taken from a man aged 55 to 70 in good health. Both conserved end residues are part of each CDR3. Fields, in order: D gene, J gene, clone size, V gene, CDR3 protein, CDR3 DNA. D genes are given only for firm matches. Size is stated for part of the rows, as once, few or many counts, or as a class when the clone is expanded.

- | TRBJ2-1 | few | TRBV5-1 | CASSFLRFDNNEQFF | TGCGCCAGCAGCTTCCTCCGGTTTGACAATAATGAGCAGTTCTTC
TRBD2 | TRBJ2-1 | - | TRBV4-3 | CASSYGLAVYNEQFF | TGCGCCAGCAGCTACGGACTAGCGGTCTACAATGAGCAGTTCTTC
- | TRBJ1-2 | - | TRBV23-1 | CASSQRDGEGYGYTF | TGCGCCAGCAGTCAGCGGGACGGAGAGGGGTATGGCTACACCTTC
- | TRBJ2-3 | - | TRBV29-1 | CSVESVAEITDTQYF | TGCAGCGTTGAGAGTGTAGCGGAGATCACAGATACGCAGTATTTT
- | TRBJ2-3 | - | TRBV4-2 | CASSPLGGGADTQYF | TGTGCCAGCAGCCCACTTGGCGGGGGCGCAGATACGCAGTATTTT
- | TRBJ2-5 | many | TRBV19 | CASSLQGRQETQYF | TGTGCCAGTAGTCTACAGGGAAGGCAAGAGACCCAGTACTTC
- | TRBJ2-1 | - | TRBV4-3 | CASSQAHSYNEQFF | TGCGCCAGCAGCCAAGCGCACAGTTACAATGAGCAGTTCTTC
- | TRBJ1-1 | - | TRBV29-1 | CSVKDGTMNTEAFF | TGCAGCGTTAAGGACGGTACTATGAACACTGAAGCTTTCTTT
TRBD1 | TRBJ2-7 | - | TRBV7-2 | CASSSPRGTGSLYEQYF | TGTGCCAGCAGCTCCCCTAGGGGGACAGGCTCTCTCTACGAGCAGTACTTC
- | TRBJ2-6 | - | TRBV21-1 | CASSKGQSSGANVLTF | TGTGCCAGCAGCAAGGGACAGTCCTCTGGGGCCAACGTCCTGACTTTC
- | TRBJ2-1 | - | TRBV29-1 | CSVGILVGTLGEQFF | TGCAGCGTTGGTATCCTAGTGGGGACCCTTGGTGAGCAGTTCTTC
- | TRBJ1-4 | - | TRBV27 | CASSKQGTELFF | TGTGCCAGCAGTAAACAGGGTACGGAACTGTTTTTT
- | TRBJ2-3 | - | TRBV7-9 | CASSYAHATDTQYF | TGTGCCAGCAGCTATGCCCATGCCACAGATACGCAGTATTTT
- | TRBJ1-1 | - | TRBV7-9 | CASSLGGGNTEAFF | TGTGCCAGCAGCTTAGGTGGGGGGAACACTGAAGCTTTCTTT
- | TRBJ1-1 | - | TRBV5-5 | CASSLVGRGVNTEAFF | TGTGCCAGCAGCTTGGTCGGTCGGGGGGTGAACACTGAAGCTTTCTTT
- | TRBJ2-7 | - | TRBV10-2 | CASSEPHRTDLSYEQYF | TGCGCCAGCAGTGAGCCACACCGGACGGACCTGTCCTACGAGCAGTACTTC
- | TRBJ2-5 | - | TRBV5-8 | CASSSRAGETQYF | TGTGCCAGCAGCTCCCGGGCCGGGGAGACCCAGTACTTC
TRBD1 | TRBJ1-4 | few | TRBV4-1 | CASSIRDRANEKLFF | TGCGCCAGCAGTATTCGGGACAGGGCTAATGAAAAACTGTTTTTT
- | TRBJ2-7 | - | TRBV7-9 | CASGLAGQGAIHEQYF | TGTGCCAGCGGCTTAGCGGGCCAGGGGGCGATCCACGAGCAGTACTTC
TRBD1 | TRBJ2-7 | - | TRBV20-1 | CSAHNRGSYEQYF | TGCAGTGCTCACAACAGGGGCTCCTACGAGCAGTACTTC
- | TRBJ1-1 | many | TRBV5-4 | CASSLRGAYTEAFF | TGTGCCAGCAGCTTGCGGGGGGCGTACACTGAAGCTTTCTTT
- | TRBJ2-1 | - | TRBV20-1 | CSERVAQSNEQFF | TGCAGTGAGAGAGTGGCCCAGTCCAATGAGCAGTTCTTC
- | TRBJ2-7 | few | TRBV7-8 | CASSLAGTTPYEQYF | TGTGCCAGCAGCTTAGCGGGTACCACCCCCTACGAGCAGTACTTC